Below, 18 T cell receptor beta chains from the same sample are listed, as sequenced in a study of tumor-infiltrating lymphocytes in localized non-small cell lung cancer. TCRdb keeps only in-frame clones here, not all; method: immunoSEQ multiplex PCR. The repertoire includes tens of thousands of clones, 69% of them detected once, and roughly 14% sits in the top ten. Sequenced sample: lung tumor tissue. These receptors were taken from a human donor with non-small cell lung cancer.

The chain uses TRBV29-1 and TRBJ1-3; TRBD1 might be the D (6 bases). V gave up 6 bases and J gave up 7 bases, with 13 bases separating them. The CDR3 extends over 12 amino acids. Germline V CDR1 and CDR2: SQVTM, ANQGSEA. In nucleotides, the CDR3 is TGCAGCGTCCTGGGAGGGGGGAACACCATATATTTT. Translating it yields CSVLGGGNTIYF. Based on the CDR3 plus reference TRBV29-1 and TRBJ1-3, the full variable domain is SAVISQKPSRDICQRGTSLTIQCQVDSQVTMMFWYRQQPGQSLTLIATANQGSEATYESGFVIDKFPISRPNLTFSTLTVSNMSPEDSSIYLCSVLGGGNTIYFGEGSWLTVV.

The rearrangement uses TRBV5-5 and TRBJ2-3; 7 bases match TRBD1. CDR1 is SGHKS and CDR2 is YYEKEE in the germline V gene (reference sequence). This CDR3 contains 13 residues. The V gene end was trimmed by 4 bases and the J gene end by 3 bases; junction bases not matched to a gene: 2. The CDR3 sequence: CASSRQGTDTQYF. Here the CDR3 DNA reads TGTGCCAGCAGCAGACAGGGAACAGATACGCAGTATTTT.

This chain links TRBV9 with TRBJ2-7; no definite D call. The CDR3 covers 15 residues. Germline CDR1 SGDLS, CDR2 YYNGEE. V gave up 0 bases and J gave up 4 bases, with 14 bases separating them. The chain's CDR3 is CASSVETGSLYEQYF. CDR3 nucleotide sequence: TGTGCCAGCAGCGTAGAAACCGGAAGTCTATACGAGCAGTACTTC.

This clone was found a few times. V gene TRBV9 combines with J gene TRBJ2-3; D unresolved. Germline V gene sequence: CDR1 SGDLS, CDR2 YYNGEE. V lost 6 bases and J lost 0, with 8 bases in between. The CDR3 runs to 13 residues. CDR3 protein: CASTSSSTDTQYF. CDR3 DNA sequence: TGTGCCAGCACTAGTTCTAGCACAGATACGCAGTATTTT.

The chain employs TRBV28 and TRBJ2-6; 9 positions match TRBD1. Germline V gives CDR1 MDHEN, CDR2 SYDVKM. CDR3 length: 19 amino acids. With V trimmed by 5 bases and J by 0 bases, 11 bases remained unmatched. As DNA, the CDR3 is TGTGCCAGCAGTCCCCTCGGGACAGGGCTTTTCTCTGGGGCCAACGTCCTGACTTTC. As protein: CASSPLGTGLFSGANVLTF.

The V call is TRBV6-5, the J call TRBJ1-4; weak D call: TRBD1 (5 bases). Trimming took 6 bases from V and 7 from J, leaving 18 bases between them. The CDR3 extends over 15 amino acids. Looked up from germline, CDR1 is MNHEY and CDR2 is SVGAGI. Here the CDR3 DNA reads TGTGCCAGCAGGAAGTGGGAGAAGCAGGGTGAAAAACTGTTTTTT. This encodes CASRKWEKQGEKLFF.

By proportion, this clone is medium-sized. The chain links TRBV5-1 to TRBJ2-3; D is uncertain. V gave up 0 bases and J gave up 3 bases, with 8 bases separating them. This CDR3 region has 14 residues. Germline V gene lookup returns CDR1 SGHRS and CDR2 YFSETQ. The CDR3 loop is CASSLGKGTDTQYF. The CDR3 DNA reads TGCGCCAGCAGCTTGGGTAAAGGAACAGATACGCAGTATTTT.

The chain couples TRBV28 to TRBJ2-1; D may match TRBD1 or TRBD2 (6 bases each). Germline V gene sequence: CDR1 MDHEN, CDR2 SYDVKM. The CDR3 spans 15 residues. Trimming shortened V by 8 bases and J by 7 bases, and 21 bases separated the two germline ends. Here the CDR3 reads CASRRWGQGGNEQFF. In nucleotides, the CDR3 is TGTGCCAGCCGGAGATGGGGTCAAGGGGGGAATGAGCAGTTCTTC.

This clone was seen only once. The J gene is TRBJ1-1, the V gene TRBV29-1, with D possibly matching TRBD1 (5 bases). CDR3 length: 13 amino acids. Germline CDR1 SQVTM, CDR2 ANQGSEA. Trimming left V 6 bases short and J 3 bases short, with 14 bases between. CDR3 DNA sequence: TGCAGCGTCATAAGGGGTTCGGACACTGAAGCTTTCTTT. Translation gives CSVIRGSDTEAFF.

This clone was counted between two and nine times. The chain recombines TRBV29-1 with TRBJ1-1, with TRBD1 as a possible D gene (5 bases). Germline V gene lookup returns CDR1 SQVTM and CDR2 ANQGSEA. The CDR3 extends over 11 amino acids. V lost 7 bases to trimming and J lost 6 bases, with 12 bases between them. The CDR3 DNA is TGCAGCGCAGAAGGGACTGCTGAAGCTTTCTTT. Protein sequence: CSAEGTAEAFF.

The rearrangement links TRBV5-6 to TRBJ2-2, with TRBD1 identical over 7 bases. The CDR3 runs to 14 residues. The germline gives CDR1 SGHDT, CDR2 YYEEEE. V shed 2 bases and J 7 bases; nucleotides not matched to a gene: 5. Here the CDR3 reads CASSLYRGRGELFF. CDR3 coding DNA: TGTGCCAGCAGCTTATACAGGGGACGCGGGGAGCTGTTTTTT. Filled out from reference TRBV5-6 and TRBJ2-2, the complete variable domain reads DAGVTQSPTHLIKTRGQQVTLRCSPKSGHDTVSWYQQALGQGPQFIFQYYEEEERQRGNFPDRFSGHQFPNYSSELNVNALLLGDSALYLCASSLYRGRGELFFGEGSRLTVL.

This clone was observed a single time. CDR3 sequence (DNA): TGTGCCAGCAGCCCTGGAGGCACAGCCACAACTAATGAAAAACTGTTTTTT. Amino acids: CASSPGGTATTNEKLFF. The V call is TRBV7-9, the J call TRBJ1-4; D gene uncertain. Germline CDR1 is SEHNR and CDR2 is FQNEAQ (reference sequence). V was shortened by 5 bases and J by 0 bases, with 16 bases between the two germline ends. The CDR3 contains 17 residues.

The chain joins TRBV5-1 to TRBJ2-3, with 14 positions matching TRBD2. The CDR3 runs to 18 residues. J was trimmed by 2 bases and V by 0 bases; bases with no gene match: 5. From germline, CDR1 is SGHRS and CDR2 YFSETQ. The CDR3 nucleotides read TGCGCCAGCAGCTTGGGGACTAGCGGGAGGAGGGACACAGATACGCAGTATTTT. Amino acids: CASSLGTSGRRDTDTQYF. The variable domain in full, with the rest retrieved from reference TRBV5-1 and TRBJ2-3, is KAGVTQTPRYLIKTRGQQVTLSCSPISGHRSVSWYQQTPGQGLQFLFEYFSETQRNKGNFPGRFSGRQFSNSRSEMNVSTLELGDSALYLCASSLGTSGRRDTDTQYFGPGTRLTVL.

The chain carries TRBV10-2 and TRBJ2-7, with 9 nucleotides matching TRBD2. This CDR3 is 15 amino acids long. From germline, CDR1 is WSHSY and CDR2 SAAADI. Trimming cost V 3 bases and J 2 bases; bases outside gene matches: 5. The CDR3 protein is CASSDPTSGTYEQYF. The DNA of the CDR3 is TGCGCCAGCAGTGACCCGACTAGCGGTACCTACGAGCAGTACTTC.

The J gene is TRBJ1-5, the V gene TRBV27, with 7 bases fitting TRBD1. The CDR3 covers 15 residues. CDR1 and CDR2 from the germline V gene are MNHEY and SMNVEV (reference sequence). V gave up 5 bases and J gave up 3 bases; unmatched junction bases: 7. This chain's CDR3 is CASSPQTGPNQPQHF. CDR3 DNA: TGTGCCAGCAGTCCCCAGACAGGGCCCAATCAGCCCCAGCATTTT.

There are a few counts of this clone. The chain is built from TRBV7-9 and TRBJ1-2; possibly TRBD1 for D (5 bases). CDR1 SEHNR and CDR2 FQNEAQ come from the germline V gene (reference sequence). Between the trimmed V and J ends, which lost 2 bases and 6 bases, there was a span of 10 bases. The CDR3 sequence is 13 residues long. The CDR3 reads CASSLSQGHGYTF. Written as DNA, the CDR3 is TGTGCCAGCAGCTTATCCCAGGGACATGGCTACACCTTC.

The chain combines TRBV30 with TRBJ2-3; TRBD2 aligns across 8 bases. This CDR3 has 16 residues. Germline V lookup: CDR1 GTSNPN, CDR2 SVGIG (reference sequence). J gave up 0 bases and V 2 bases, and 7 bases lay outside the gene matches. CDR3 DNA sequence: TGTGCCTGGAGTATCGGGACTAGAGAGAGCACAGATACGCAGTATTTT. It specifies CAWSIGTRESTDTQYF.

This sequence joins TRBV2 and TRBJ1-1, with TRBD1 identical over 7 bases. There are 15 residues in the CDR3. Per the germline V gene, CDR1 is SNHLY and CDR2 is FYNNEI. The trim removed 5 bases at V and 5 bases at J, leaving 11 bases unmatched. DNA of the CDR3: TGTGCCAGCAGTCTCCTACAGGGGCGGGGGACTGAAGCTTTCTTT. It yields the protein CASSLLQGRGTEAFF.